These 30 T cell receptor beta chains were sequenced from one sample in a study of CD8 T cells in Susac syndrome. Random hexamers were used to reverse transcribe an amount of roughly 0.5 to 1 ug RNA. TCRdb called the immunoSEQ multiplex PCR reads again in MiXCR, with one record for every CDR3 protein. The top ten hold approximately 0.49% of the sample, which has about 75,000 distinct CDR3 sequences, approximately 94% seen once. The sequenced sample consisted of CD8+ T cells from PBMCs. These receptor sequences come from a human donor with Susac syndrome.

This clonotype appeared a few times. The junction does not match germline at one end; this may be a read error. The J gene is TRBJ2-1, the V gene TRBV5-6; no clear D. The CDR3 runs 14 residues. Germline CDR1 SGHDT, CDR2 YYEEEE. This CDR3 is CASSLGRPYDEQFF. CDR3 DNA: TGTGCCAGCAGCTTAGGGCGTCCCTACGATGAGCAGTTCTTC.

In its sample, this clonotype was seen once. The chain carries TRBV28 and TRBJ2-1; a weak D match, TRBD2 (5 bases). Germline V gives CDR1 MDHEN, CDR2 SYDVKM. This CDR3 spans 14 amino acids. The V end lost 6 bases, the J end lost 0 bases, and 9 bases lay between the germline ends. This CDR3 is CASSWTGSYNEQFF. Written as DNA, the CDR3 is TGTGCCAGCAGCTGGACTGGCTCCTACAATGAGCAGTTCTTC.

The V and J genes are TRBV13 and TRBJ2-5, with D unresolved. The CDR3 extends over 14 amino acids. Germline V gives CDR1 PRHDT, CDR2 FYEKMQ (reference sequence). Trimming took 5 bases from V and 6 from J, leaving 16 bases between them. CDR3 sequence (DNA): TGTGCCAGCAGCCGCGGAACAGTTGGGAAGACCCAGTACTTC. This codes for CASSRGTVGKTQYF.

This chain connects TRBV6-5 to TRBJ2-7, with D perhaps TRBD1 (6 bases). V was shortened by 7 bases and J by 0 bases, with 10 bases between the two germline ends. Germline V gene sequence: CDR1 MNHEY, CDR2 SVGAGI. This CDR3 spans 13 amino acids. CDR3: CASTGQTSYEQYF. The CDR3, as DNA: TGTGCCAGCACCGGACAGACCTCCTACGAGCAGTACTTC.

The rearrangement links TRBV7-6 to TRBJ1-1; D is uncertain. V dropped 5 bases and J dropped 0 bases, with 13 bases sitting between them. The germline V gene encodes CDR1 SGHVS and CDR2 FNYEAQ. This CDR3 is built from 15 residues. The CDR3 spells CASSPEQSMNTEAFF. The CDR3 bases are TGTGCCAGCAGCCCGGAACAGAGCATGAACACTGAAGCTTTCTTT.

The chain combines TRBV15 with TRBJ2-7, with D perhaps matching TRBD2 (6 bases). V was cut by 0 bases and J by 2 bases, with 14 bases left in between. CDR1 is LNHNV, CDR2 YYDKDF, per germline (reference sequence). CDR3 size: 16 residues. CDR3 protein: CATSRDRSGGAYEQYF. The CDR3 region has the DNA TGTGCCACCAGCAGAGATCGGTCCGGCGGGGCCTACGAGCAGTACTTC.

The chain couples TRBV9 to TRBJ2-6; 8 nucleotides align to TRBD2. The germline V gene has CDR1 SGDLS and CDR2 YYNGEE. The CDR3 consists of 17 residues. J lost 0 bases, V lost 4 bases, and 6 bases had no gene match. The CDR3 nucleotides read TGTGCCAGCAGCCCCGGGGGGGGTACCTCTGGGGCCAACGTCCTGACTTTC. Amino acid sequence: CASSPGGGTSGANVLTF.

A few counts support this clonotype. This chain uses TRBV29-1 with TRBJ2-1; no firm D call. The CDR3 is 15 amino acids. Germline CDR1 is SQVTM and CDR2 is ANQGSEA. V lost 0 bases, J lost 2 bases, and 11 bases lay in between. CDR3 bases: TGCAGCGTTGAAGATGGGAATGCCCCCTACAATGAGCAGTTCTTC. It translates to CSVEDGNAPYNEQFF.

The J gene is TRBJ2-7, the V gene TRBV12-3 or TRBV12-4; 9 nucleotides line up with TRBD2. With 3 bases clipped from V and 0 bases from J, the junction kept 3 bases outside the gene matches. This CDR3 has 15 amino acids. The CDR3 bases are TGTGCCAGCAGTTTTGAAGCGGGGGGCTCCTACGAGCAGTACTTC. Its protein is CASSFEAGGSYEQYF.

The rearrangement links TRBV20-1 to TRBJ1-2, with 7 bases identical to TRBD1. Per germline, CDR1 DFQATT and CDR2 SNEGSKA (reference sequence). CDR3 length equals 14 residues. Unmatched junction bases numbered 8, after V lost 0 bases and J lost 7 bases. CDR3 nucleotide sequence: TGCAGTGCTAGAGATCGAGGGGACAGAAGTGGCTACACCTTC. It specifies CSARDRGDRSGYTF.

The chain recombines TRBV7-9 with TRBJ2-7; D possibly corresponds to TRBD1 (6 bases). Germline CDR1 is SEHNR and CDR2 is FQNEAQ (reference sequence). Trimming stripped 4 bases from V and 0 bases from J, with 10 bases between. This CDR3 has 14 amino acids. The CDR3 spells CASSSGTNSYEQYF. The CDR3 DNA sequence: TGTGCCAGCAGCTCCGGGACAAACTCCTACGAGCAGTACTTC.

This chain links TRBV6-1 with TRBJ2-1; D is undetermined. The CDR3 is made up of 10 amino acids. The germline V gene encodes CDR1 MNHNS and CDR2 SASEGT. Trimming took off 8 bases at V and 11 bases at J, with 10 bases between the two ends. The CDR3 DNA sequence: TGTGCCAGCGAGAGCAACAAGCAGTTCTTC. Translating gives CASESNKQFF.

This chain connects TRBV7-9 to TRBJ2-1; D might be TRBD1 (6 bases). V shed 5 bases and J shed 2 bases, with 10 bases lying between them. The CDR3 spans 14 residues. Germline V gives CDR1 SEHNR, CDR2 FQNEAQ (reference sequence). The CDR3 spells CASSPPGAYNEQFF. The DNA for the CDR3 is TGTGCCAGCAGCCCCCCAGGGGCCTACAATGAGCAGTTCTTC.

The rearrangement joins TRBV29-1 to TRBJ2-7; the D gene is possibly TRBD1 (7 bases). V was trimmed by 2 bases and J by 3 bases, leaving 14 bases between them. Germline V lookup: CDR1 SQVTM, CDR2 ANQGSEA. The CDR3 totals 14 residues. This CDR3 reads CSVELAGGFYEQYF. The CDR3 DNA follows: TGCAGCGTTGAACTAGCAGGGGGGTTCTACGAGCAGTACTTC.

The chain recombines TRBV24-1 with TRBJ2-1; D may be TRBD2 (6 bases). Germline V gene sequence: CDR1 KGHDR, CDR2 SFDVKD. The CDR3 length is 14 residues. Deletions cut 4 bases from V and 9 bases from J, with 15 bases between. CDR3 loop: CATSEPGTASEQFF. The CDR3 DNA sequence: TGTGCCACCAGTGAGCCAGGGACTGCTAGTGAGCAGTTCTTC.

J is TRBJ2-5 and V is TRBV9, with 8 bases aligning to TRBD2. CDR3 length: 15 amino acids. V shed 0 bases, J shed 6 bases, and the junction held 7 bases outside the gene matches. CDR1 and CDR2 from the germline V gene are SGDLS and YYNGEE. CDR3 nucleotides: TGTGCCAGCAGCGTAGAGGGACTAGTGGGACAGACCCAGTACTTC. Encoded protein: CASSVEGLVGQTQYF.

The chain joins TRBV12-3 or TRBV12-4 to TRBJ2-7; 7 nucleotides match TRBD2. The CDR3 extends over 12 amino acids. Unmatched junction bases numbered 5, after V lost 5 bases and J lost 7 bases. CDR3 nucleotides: TGTGCCAGCAGTCTTGGACTAGGAGAGCAGTACTTC. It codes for CASSLGLGEQYF.

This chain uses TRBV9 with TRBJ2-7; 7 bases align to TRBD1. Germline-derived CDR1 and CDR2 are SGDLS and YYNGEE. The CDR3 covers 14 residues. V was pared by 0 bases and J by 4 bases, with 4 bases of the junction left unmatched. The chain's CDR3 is CASSVEGGGYEQYF. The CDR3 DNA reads TGTGCCAGCAGCGTAGAAGGGGGCGGGTACGAGCAGTACTTC.

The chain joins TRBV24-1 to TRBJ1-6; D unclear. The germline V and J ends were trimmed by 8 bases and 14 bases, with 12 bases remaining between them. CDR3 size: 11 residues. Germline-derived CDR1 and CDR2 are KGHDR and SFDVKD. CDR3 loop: CATTAELTLHF. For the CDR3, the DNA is TGTGCCACCACAGCCGAGCTAACCCTCCACTTT.

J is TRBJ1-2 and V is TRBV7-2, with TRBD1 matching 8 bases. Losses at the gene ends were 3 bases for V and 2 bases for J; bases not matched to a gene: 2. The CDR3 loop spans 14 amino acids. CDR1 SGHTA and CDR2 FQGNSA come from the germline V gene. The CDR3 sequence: CASSFRQGNYGYTF. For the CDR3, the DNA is TGTGCCAGCAGCTTTCGACAGGGGAACTATGGCTACACCTTC.

Here the CDR3 DNA reads TGTGCCAGCAGTTACTCGGACAGGGGGCAGGATCAGCCCCAGCATTTT. Translating gives CASSYSDRGQDQPQHF. J is TRBJ1-5 and V is TRBV6-2 or TRBV6-3, with 11 positions matching TRBD1. The V segment lost 0 bases and the J segment 5 bases; nucleotides outside the gene matches: 3. The CDR3 loop spans 16 amino acids. The germline V gene has CDR1 MNHEY and CDR2 SVGEGT.

The CDR3 spells CASTQAGTGGVETQYF. The CDR3, as DNA: TGTGCCAGCACCCAAGCCGGGACAGGGGGCGTTGAGACCCAGTACTTC. The chain combines TRBV11-2 with TRBJ2-5; 12 positions match TRBD1. The CDR3 extends over 16 amino acids. Germline assignment: CDR1 SGHAT and CDR2 FQNNGV. After removal of 7 bases from V and 5 bases from J, the junction contained 11 bases not matched to a gene. The full variable domain, completed using reference TRBV11-2 and TRBJ2-5, is EAGVAQSPRYKIIEKRQSVAFWCNPISGHATLYWYQQILGQGPKLLIQFQNNGVVDDSQLPKDRFSAERLKGVDSTLKIQPAKLEDSAVYLCASTQAGTGGVETQYFGPGTRLLVL.

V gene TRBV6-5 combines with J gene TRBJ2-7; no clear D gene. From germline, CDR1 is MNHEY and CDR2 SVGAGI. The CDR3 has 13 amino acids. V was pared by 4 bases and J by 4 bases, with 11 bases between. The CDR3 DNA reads TGTGCCAGCAGTTCTCTAGGGCCATACGAGCAGTACTTC. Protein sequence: CASSSLGPYEQYF.

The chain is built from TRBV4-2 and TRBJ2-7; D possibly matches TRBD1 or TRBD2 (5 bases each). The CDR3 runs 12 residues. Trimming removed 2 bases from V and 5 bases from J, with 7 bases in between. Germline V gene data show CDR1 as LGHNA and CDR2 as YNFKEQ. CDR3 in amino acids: CASSQRGDEQYF. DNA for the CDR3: TGTGCCAGCAGCCAAAGAGGGGACGAGCAGTACTTC.

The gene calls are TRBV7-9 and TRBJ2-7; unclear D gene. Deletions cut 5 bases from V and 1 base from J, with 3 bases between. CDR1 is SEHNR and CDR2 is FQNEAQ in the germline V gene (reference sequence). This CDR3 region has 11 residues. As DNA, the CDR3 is TGTGCCAGCAGCCCTTCCTACGAGCAGTACTTC. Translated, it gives CASSPSYEQYF.

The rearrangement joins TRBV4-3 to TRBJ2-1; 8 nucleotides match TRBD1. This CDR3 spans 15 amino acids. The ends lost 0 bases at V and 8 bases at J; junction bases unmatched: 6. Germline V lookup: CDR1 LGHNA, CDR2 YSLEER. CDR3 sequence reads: CASSQDLTTGDEQFF. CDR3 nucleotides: TGCGCCAGCAGCCAAGACCTTACGACAGGGGATGAGCAGTTCTTC.

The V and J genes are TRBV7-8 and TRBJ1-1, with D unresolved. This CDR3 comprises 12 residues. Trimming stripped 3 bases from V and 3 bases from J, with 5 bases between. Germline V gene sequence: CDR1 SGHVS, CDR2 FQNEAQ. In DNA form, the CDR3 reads TGTGCCAGCAGCTTGAGGGACACTGAAGCTTTCTTT. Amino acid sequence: CASSLRDTEAFF.

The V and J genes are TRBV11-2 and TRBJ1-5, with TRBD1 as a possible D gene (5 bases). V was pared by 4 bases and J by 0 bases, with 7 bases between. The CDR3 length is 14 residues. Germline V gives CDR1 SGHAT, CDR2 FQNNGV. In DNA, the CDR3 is TGTGCCAGCAGCTCAGGACATAGCAATCAGCCCCAGCATTTT. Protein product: CASSSGHSNQPQHF.

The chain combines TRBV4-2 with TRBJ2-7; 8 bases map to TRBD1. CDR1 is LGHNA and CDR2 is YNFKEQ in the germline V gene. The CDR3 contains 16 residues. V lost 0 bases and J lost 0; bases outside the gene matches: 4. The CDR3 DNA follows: TGTGCCAGCAGCCAAGAGGGACAGGCCTCCTCCTACGAGCAGTACTTC. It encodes CASSQEGQASSYEQYF.

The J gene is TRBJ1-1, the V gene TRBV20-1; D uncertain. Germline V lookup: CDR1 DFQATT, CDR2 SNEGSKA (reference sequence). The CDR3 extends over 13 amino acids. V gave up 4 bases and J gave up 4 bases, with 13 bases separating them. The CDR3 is CSAKNPRGTEAFF. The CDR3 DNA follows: TGCAGTGCTAAGAACCCGCGGGGCACTGAAGCTTTCTTT.